A single sample is the source of the 14 T cell receptor beta chains below, sequenced in a study of Ad26.COV2.S vaccination and SARS-CoV-2 variants. Clones were read by immunoSEQ multiplex PCR, and TCRdb kept only the in-frame ones, dropping some. Of under 550,000 clones detected, 85% to 90% appear once; the ten largest clones hold 3.6%. Treatment described: about 20 received Ad26.COV2.S at low or high dose, single or two shots; about 5 received placebo; per-sample allocation not given. Collection of the samples took place on day 63 after the first injection of vaccine or placebo. The sequences come from peripheral blood, collected in a trial of Ad26.COV2.S vaccine versus placebo. These receptors came from a person aged 18-60 years who received the Ad26.COV2.S COVID-19 vaccine or a placebo.

This chain joins TRBV20-1 and TRBJ1-1; 7 bases align to TRBD1. The germline gives CDR1 DFQATT, CDR2 SNEGSKA (reference sequence). The CDR3 runs 10 residues. V lost 5 bases, J lost 7 bases, and 1 base stayed unmatched. This CDR3 reads CSAGTVEAFF. In DNA, the CDR3 is TGCAGTGCTGGGACAGTTGAAGCTTTCTTT.

DNA of the CDR3: TGCGCCAGCAGCTCGCGGACGGAGAACTCTGGGGCCAACGTCCTGACTTTC. Encoded protein: CASSSRTENSGANVLTF. This sequence joins TRBV5-1 and TRBJ2-6; D remains unclear. V was cut by 3 bases and J by 0 bases, with 13 bases left in between. The CDR3 is made up of 17 amino acids. Germline V gene sequence: CDR1 SGHRS, CDR2 YFSETQ.

A remark on this clone: Other DNA variants within this sample encode the same CDR3. This rearrangement joins TRBV4-1 to TRBJ1-6, with a possible D match to TRBD1 (5 bases). This CDR3 spans 12 amino acids. CDR1 MGHRA and CDR2 YSYEKL come from the germline V gene. The V end lost 1 base, the J end lost 13 bases, and 8 bases lay between the germline ends. Here the CDR3 DNA reads TGCGCCAGCAGCCAAGGAGGGGTCCCCCTCCACTTT. Translation gives CASSQGGVPLHF.

J is TRBJ2-7 and V is TRBV19; maybe TRBD1 (5 bases). CDR3 length equals 14 residues. V shed 1 base and J shed 2 bases, with 9 bases lying between them. CDR1 is LNHDA, CDR2 SQIVND, per germline (reference sequence). CDR3 amino acids: CASSIGAGPYEQYF. The CDR3 nucleotides read TGTGCCAGTAGTATAGGGGCAGGGCCCTACGAGCAGTACTTC. The entire variable domain, with the rest obtained from reference TRBV19 and TRBJ2-7, is as follows: DGGITQSPKYLFRKEGQNVTLSCEQNLNHDAMYWYRQDPGQGLRLIYYSQIVNDFQKGDIAEGYSVSREKKESFPLTVTSAQKNPTAFYLCASSIGAGPYEQYFGPGTRLTVT.

Regarding this clone: Within the sample, other DNA sequences also encode this same CDR3. The rearrangement joins TRBV28 to TRBJ2-7; no definite D call. The V gene's germline CDR1 is MDHEN and CDR2 SYDVKM. The CDR3 spans 13 residues. The V end lost 3 bases, the J end lost 2 bases, and 8 bases lay between the germline ends. CDR3 in amino acids: CASSFRRAYEQYF. The CDR3 DNA sequence: TGTGCCAGCAGTTTCCGCCGGGCCTACGAGCAGTACTTC.

The chain has TRBV30 and TRBJ1-2, with 8 positions matching TRBD1. Germline assignment: CDR1 GTSNPN and CDR2 SVGIG (reference sequence). With 2 bases clipped from V and 4 bases from J, the junction kept 9 bases outside the gene matches. This CDR3 has 15 residues. CDR3 in DNA: TGTGCCTGGAGTCTCACGCAGGGGGCGTCCTATGGCTACACCTTC. This translates into CAWSLTQGASYGYTF.

The chain has TRBV28 and TRBJ2-1; 11 positions match TRBD1. Germline CDR1 and CDR2: MDHEN and SYDVKM. After removal of 6 bases from V and 7 bases from J, the junction contained 11 bases not matched to a gene. The CDR3 extends over 16 amino acids. The CDR3 is CASSLGTGGFGNEQFF. As DNA, the CDR3 is TGTGCCAGCAGCTTAGGGACAGGGGGGTTTGGGAATGAGCAGTTCTTC.

The CDR3 spells CASSEDSLAYEQYF. The CDR3 DNA reads TGTGCCAGCAGCGAGGACAGCCTAGCCTACGAGCAGTACTTC. This chain joins TRBV11-2 and TRBJ2-7; tentative D call: TRBD1 (6 bases). The CDR3 is 14 residues long. The V end lost 5 bases, the J end lost 2 bases, and 13 bases lay between the germline ends. Germline V gene data show CDR1 as SGHAT and CDR2 as FQNNGV. Full variable domain (missing parts from reference TRBV11-2 and TRBJ2-7): EAGVAQSPRYKIIEKRQSVAFWCNPISGHATLYWYQQILGQGPKLLIQFQNNGVVDDSQLPKDRFSAERLKGVDSTLKIQPAKLEDSAVYLCASSEDSLAYEQYFGPGTRLTVT.

The J gene is TRBJ2-7, the V gene TRBV5-1, with D maybe TRBD1 (6 bases). Looked up from germline, CDR1 is SGHRS and CDR2 is YFSETQ. CDR3 length equals 13 residues. Deletions cut 2 bases from V and 2 bases from J, with 8 bases between. For the CDR3, the DNA is TGCGCCAGCAGCTTCGGACAGACCTACGAGCAGTACTTC. Its translation is CASSFGQTYEQYF.

The chain carries TRBV25-1 and TRBJ1-4; the D is unclear. The germline V gene has CDR1 MGHDK and CDR2 SYGVNS. V was trimmed by 5 bases and J by 4 bases, leaving 11 bases between them. The CDR3 is 14 residues long. The CDR3 DNA is TGTGCCAGCAGTTCGCAGAGCTTTAATGAAAAACTGTTTTTT. Translation: CASSSQSFNEKLFF.

This chain connects TRBV6-5 to TRBJ2-7, with 10 bases that match TRBD1. This CDR3 spans 15 amino acids. After removal of 2 bases from V and 4 bases from J, the junction contained 5 bases not matched to a gene. CDR1 is MNHEY and CDR2 is SVGAGI in the germline V gene. The CDR3: CASSYPGQGVYEQYF. DNA of the CDR3: TGTGCCAGCAGTTACCCCGGACAGGGGGTTTACGAGCAGTACTTC.

CDR3: CASSLATVSYEQYF. The CDR3 DNA follows: TGTGCCAGCAGCTTAGCGACAGTCAGCTACGAGCAGTACTTC. This chain uses TRBV7-9 with TRBJ2-7; TRBD1 is a possible D gene (5 bases). This CDR3 has 14 residues. Germline loops: CDR1 SEHNR, CDR2 FQNEAQ (reference sequence). Trimming removed 0 bases at V and 3 bases at J, with 9 bases between.

This chain uses TRBV19 with TRBJ1-6, with 9 positions matching TRBD1. The junction had 2 bases not matched to a gene; V was cut back by 2 bases and J by 6 bases. Germline CDR1 LNHDA, CDR2 SQIVND (reference sequence). The CDR3 has 15 amino acids. The CDR3 region is CASSIPGQGNSPLHF. The CDR3 region has the DNA TGTGCCAGTAGTATACCGGGACAGGGTAATTCACCCCTCCACTTT.

This clone has just a few counts. The gene calls are TRBV5-6 and TRBJ2-7; TRBD1 aligns across 9 bases. J was trimmed by 6 bases and V by 3 bases; bases with no gene match: 13. Germline CDR1 is SGHDT and CDR2 is YYEEEE. The length of the CDR3 is 16 residues. The CDR3 spells CASSWGQGVSFSEQYF. The CDR3 coding sequence is TGTGCCAGCAGCTGGGGACAGGGCGTTTCGTTTAGCGAGCAGTACTTC.